These 18 T cell receptor beta chains were all obtained from the same sample, sequenced in a study of blood T cell repertoires in COVID-19. The repertoire was sequenced with immunoSEQ multiplex PCR; TCRdb's copy has only in-frame clones and lacks some. The table shows around 150,000 clones, with roughly 82% occurring only once. Sequenced input: peripheral blood. Receptors originate from a woman aged 40 to 50 with COVID-19, enrolled during active disease.

The chain joins TRBV21-1 to TRBJ2-7; the table calls TRBD1, which could not be checked here. TRBV21-1 is given as a pseudogene. There are 15 residues in the CDR3. The CDR3 DNA is TGTGCCAGCAGCAAAGACGACAGGGGTCTATACGAGCAGTACGTC. This sequence encodes CASSKDDRGLYEQYV.

The gene calls are TRBV7-9 and TRBJ2-7; a weak D match, TRBD2 (6 bases). The CDR3 contains 15 residues. Looked up from germline, CDR1 is SEHNR and CDR2 is FQNEAQ (reference sequence). The V end was cut by 2 bases, the J end by 2 bases, with 13 bases between. The CDR3 nucleotides read TGTGCCAGCAGCTTAATCGGGAGTGGTGCCTACGAGCAGTACTTC. Its translation is CASSLIGSGAYEQYF.

The chain couples TRBV18 to TRBJ1-5; D is uncertain. V was cut by 3 bases and J by 7 bases, with 10 bases left in between. The CDR3 runs 13 residues. Germline V gene lookup returns CDR1 KGHSH and CDR2 LQKENI. This chain's CDR3 is CASSPRKWQPQHF. The CDR3 coding sequence is TGTGCCAGCTCACCGAGGAAGTGGCAGCCCCAGCATTTT.

The J gene is TRBJ2-5, the V gene TRBV7-6; the match to TRBD2 covers 9 bases. CDR1 and CDR2 from the germline V gene are SGHVS and FNYEAQ. The CDR3 has 16 amino acids. V was pared by 5 bases and J by 3 bases, with 10 bases of the junction left unmatched. The CDR3 bases are TGTGCCAGCAGCCCCCTGGCGGCTAGCGGGAAAGAGACCCAGTACTTC. Translated, it gives CASSPLAASGKETQYF.

This rearrangement joins TRBV30 to TRBJ1-2; D is unresolved. Trimming left V 0 bases short and J 1 base short, with 9 bases between. The germline V gene encodes CDR1 GTSNPN and CDR2 SVGIG (reference sequence). This CDR3 region has 14 residues. As DNA, the CDR3 is TGTGCCTGGAGTGTCTGGGGAGGTAACTATGGCTACACCTTC. Protein sequence: CAWSVWGGNYGYTF.

This chain connects TRBV18 to TRBJ2-1; TRBD1 aligns across 8 bases. Trimming removed 2 bases from V and 5 bases from J; junction bases left unmatched: 5. The germline V gene encodes CDR1 KGHSH and CDR2 LQKENI. This CDR3 contains 15 residues. The CDR3 DNA reads as TGTGCCAGCTCACCAAGGGACAGGTTCGACAATGAGCAGTTCTTC. As protein: CASSPRDRFDNEQFF.

This chain connects TRBV15 to TRBJ1-2; 7 bases agree with TRBD1. Germline V gene data show CDR1 as LNHNV and CDR2 as YYDKDF (reference sequence). The CDR3 is 15 residues long. With 2 bases clipped from V and 8 bases from J, the junction kept 11 bases outside the gene matches. Here the CDR3 reads CATSRTGQTTWGYTF. DNA for the CDR3: TGTGCCACCAGCAGAACGGGACAGACAACTTGGGGCTACACCTTC.

In this sample, this clone turned up once. V is TRBV6-5 and J is TRBJ2-3; 7 bases align to TRBD2. The V segment lost 6 bases and the J segment 6 bases; nucleotides outside the gene matches: 12. CDR3 length: 15 amino acids. The V gene's germline CDR1 is MNHEY and CDR2 SVGAGI. CDR3 amino acids: CASSLRTSPQDTQYF. DNA of the CDR3: TGTGCCAGCAGCCTACGGACTAGTCCCCAGGATACGCAGTATTTT.

V gene TRBV10-2 combines with J gene TRBJ2-1; no clear D gene. Germline assignment: CDR1 WSHSY and CDR2 SAAADI. The CDR3 has 11 amino acids. The ends were cut back, 4 bases at V and 8 bases at J, with 6 bases in the middle. The CDR3 nucleotides are TGCGCCAGCAGTGTTAGCTATGAGCAGTTCTTC. This translates into CASSVSYEQFF.

The V call is TRBV6-6, the J call TRBJ2-3; 8 bases match TRBD2. This CDR3 is 15 amino acids long. V dropped 6 bases and J dropped 4; count of bases not matched to a gene: 9. Germline values: CDR1 MNHNY, CDR2 SVGAGI (reference sequence). CDR3 nucleotides: TGTGCCAGCAGCCCCCCCAGCGGGAGTGCAGATACGCAGTATTTT. Protein product: CASSPPSGSADTQYF.

The chain employs TRBV27 and TRBJ2-7, with D perhaps TRBD2 (6 bases). The V gene's germline CDR1 is MNHEY and CDR2 SMNVEV (reference sequence). CDR3 length equals 16 residues. V was clipped by 2 bases and J by 6 bases, with 20 bases between them. The CDR3 DNA follows: TGTGCCAGCAGTTTAAAAGGGCGGCGGGCCGGGGGCGAGCAGTACTTC. Translated, it gives CASSLKGRRAGGEQYF.

V is TRBV11-2 and J is TRBJ2-5; the D gene is possibly TRBD1 (5 bases). The germline CDR1 and CDR2 sequences are SGHAT and FQNNGV. V lost 5 bases and J lost 5, with 12 bases in between. The CDR3 loop spans 13 amino acids. The CDR3 region is CASSARDQETQYF. DNA of the CDR3: TGTGCCAGCAGCGCCAGGGATCAGGAGACCCAGTACTTC. Full variable domain (rest looked up from reference TRBV11-2 and TRBJ2-5): EAGVAQSPRYKIIEKRQSVAFWCNPISGHATLYWYQQILGQGPKLLIQFQNNGVVDDSQLPKDRFSAERLKGVDSTLKIQPAKLEDSAVYLCASSARDQETQYFGPGTRLLVL.

The CDR3 region is CASSPRTEGNQPQHF. The CDR3 region has the DNA TGTGCCAGCAGTCCCCGGACAGAGGGCAATCAGCCCCAGCATTTT. This sequence joins TRBV27 and TRBJ1-5, with a possible D match to TRBD1 (6 bases). V lost 5 bases to trimming and J lost 2 bases, with 13 bases between them. This CDR3 is built from 15 residues. Germline CDR1 is MNHEY and CDR2 is SMNVEV (reference sequence).

About this clone itself: One end of the junction does not line up with germline, which may come from a read error. The V gene is TRBV11-2, the J gene TRBJ2-5, with 9 positions matching TRBD1. The CDR3 covers 15 residues. Germline CDR1 reads SGHAT; CDR2 reads FQNNGV. The CDR3 nucleotides are TGTGCCAGCAGCCTAGACGGGACAGGGAGGGGGACCCAGTACTTC. It translates to CASSLDGTGRGTQYF.

This chain joins TRBV5-1 and TRBJ1-3, with D uncertain. The germline gives CDR1 SGHRS, CDR2 YFSETQ. This CDR3 spans 15 amino acids. The V end was cut by 0 bases, the J end by 0 bases, with 7 bases between. CDR3 coding DNA: TGCGCCAGCAGCTTGGTTTCAGACTCTGGAAACACCATATATTTT. It yields the protein CASSLVSDSGNTIYF.

The V call is TRBV30, the J call TRBJ1-1; D possibly corresponds to TRBD1 (5 bases). V was clipped by 4 bases and J by 5 bases, with 14 bases between them. The CDR3 totals 13 residues. Germline-derived CDR1 and CDR2 are GTSNPN and SVGIG (reference sequence). CDR3 region: CAWNVGAGTEAFF. The DNA for the CDR3 is TGTGCCTGGAACGTAGGGGCTGGGACTGAAGCTTTCTTT.

This chain joins TRBV9 and TRBJ2-1, with TRBD2 as a possible D gene (6 bases). The CDR3 length is 16 residues. Germline lookup yields CDR1 SGDLS and CDR2 YYNGEE. Trimming removed 0 bases from V and 0 bases from J, with 10 bases in between. The CDR3 DNA follows: TGTGCCAGCAGCGTAGGAGTCGGGGGCTCCTACAATGAGCAGTTCTTC. This gives the protein CASSVGVGGSYNEQFF.

The chain joins TRBV28 to TRBJ2-4, with unresolved D. Germline V gene lookup returns CDR1 MDHEN and CDR2 SYDVKM. V shed 5 bases and J shed 0 bases, with 11 bases lying between them. The CDR3 contains 15 residues. The CDR3 DNA reads TGTGCCAGCAGTCCCCGACTCCTAGCCAAAAACATTCAGTACTTC. It encodes CASSPRLLAKNIQYF.